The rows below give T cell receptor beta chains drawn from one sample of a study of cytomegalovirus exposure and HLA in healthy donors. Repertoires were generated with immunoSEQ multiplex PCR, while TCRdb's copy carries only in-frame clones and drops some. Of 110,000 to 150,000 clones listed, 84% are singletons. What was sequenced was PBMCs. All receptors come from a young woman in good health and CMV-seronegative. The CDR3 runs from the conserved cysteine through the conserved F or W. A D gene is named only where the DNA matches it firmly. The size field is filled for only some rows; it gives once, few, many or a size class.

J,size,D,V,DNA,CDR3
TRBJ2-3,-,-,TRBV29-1,TGCAGCCTTAGTACAGGGAATCATCCTAGCACAGATACGCAGTATTTT,CSLSTGNHPSTDTQYF
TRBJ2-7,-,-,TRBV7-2,TGTGCCAGCAGCTTACGTCTTTCCTCCTACGAGCAGTACTTC,CASSLRLSSYEQYF
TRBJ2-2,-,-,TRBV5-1,TGCGCCAGCAGCTTACAGGGAGCGAACACCGGGGAGCTGTTTTTT,CASSLQGANTGELFF
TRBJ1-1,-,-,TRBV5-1,TGCGCCAGCAGCTCCTACTTGAACACTGAAGCTTTCTTT,CASSSYLNTEAFF
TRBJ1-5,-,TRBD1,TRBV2,TGTGCCAGCAATTACAGGGGGAGCAATCAGCCCCAGCATTTT,CASNYRGSNQPQHF
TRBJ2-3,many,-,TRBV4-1,TGCGCCAGCAGCCAACTCCTTGAGCTTAGCACAGATACGCAGTATTTT,CASSQLLELSTDTQYF
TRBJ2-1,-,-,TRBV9,TGTGCCAGCAGCGTAAGGGGGGGCTACAATGAGCAGTTCTTC,CASSVRGGYNEQFF
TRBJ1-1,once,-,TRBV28,TGTGCCAGCAGTTTACTGGGAGGGGACACTGAAGCTTTCTTT,CASSLLGGDTEAFF
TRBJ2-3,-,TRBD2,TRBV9,TGTGCCAGCAGCGCGGGAGCGGGGGGCGCGACTACGCAGTATTTT,CASSAGAGGATTQYF
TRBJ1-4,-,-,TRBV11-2,TGTGCCAGCAGCTTAGCCGTCGGAGTCGGGGAAAAACTGTTTTTT,CASSLAVGVGEKLFF
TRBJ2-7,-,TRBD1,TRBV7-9,TGTGCCAGCAGCAAGCCGGGACAGACCTACGAGCAGTACTTC,CASSKPGQTYEQYF
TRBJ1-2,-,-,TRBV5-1,TGCGCCAGCAGCTGGACTGGTAGGACCTTCCTTGGGGGCTACACCTTC,CASSWTGRTFLGGYTF
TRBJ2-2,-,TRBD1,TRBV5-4,TGTGCCAGCAGCTTGGACCGGGACAGGGGCCGCGGAGAGCTGTTTTTT,CASSLDRDRGRGELFF
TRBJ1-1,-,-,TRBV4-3,TGCGCCAGCAGCCAGGGAGGTATTGCTTTCTTT,CASSQGGIAFF
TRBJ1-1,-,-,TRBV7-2,TGTGCCAGCAGCCCCCATCTCCCCTTAGGGGATGAGGCTTTCTTT,CASSPHLPLGDEAFF
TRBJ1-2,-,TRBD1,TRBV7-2,TGTGCCAGCAGCCCAAACAGGGGGCTGTCTGGCTACACCTTC,CASSPNRGLSGYTF
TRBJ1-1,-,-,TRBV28,TGTGCCAGCAAGGACACCTGGCCCGACAGGAACACTGAAGCTTTCTTT,CASKDTWPDRNTEAFF
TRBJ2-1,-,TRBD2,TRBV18,TGTGCCAGCTCACCACCTTCGGGGGGGAGATACAATGAGCAGTTCTTC,CASSPPSGGRYNEQFF
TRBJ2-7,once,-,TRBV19,TGTGCCAGTAGTGCAGGGTTTGGATCCTACGAGCAGTACTTC,CASSAGFGSYEQYF
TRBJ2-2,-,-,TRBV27,TGTGCCAGCAGTCCCAACCGGGTGTATGGCACCGGGGAGCTGTTTTTT,CASSPNRVYGTGELFF
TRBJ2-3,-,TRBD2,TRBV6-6,TGTGCCAGCACGACCGGGGGGACAGATACGCAGTATTTT,CASTTGGTDTQYF